The subject of this entry is one T cell receptor beta chain. This sample was taken from a study of blood T cell repertoires in COVID-19. Looked up from germline, CDR1 is SGHDN and CDR2 is FVKESK. There are 12 residues in the CDR3. The trim removed 3 bases at V and 15 bases at J, leaving 9 bases unmatched. The repertoire was sequenced with immunoSEQ multiplex PCR; TCRdb's copy has only in-frame clones and lacks some. The sample comprises 200,000 to 300,000 clones, around 89% of which are singletons, and approximately 4.3% rests with the top ten. Sample: peripheral blood. The V gene is TRBV14, the J gene TRBJ2-3; TRBD1 matches 7 bases. This TCR came from a man between 60 and 75 years old who had recovered from COVID-19. The CDR3 reads CASSQGTAYEYF. In DNA form, the CDR3 reads TGTGCCAGCAGCCAGGGGACAGCATACGAATATTTT.